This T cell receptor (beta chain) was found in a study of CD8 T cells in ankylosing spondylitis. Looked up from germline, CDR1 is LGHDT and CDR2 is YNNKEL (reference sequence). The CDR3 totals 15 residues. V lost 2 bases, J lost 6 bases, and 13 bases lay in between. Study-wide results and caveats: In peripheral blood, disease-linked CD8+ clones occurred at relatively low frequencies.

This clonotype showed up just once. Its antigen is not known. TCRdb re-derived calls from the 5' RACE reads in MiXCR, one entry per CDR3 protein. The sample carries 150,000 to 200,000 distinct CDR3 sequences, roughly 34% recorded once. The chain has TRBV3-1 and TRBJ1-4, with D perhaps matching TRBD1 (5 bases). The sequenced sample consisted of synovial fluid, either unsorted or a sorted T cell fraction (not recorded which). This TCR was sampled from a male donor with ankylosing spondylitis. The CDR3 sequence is CASSQWGPGDEKLFF. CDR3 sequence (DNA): TGTGCCAGCAGCCAATGGGGCCCTGGGGATGAAAAACTGTTTTTT.